This T cell receptor (beta chain) is from a study of T-cell memory formation after mild COVID-19. TCRdb ran MiXCR on the 5' RACE reads and lists one entry per CDR3 protein. The sample carries 110,000 or so distinct CDR3 sequences, 22% recorded once. From germline, CDR1 is LGHNA and CDR2 YSLEER. This CDR3 comprises 13 residues. V shed 3 bases and J shed 4 bases, with 9 bases lying between them. Study-wide points: Pre-infection memory showed some responding clones, and this suggested that cross-reactive memory joined. Among clones contracting day 15 to 85, CD4/CD8 was balanced, whereas later expanders leaned CD4+.

The table lists this clonotype with a few counts. Its antigen is unidentified. The receptor was isolated from a man aged 18 to 29 who had mild COVID-19 (a few samples of this study predate the infection). Cell type and time point are not known. The chain carries TRBV4-3 and TRBJ1-1; no definite D call. Sample: PBMCs or a T cell subset sorted from them (not recorded which). This CDR3 reads CASSQDLGTEAFF. CDR3 bases: TGCGCCAGCAGCCAGGACCTGGGCACTGAAGCTTTCTTT.